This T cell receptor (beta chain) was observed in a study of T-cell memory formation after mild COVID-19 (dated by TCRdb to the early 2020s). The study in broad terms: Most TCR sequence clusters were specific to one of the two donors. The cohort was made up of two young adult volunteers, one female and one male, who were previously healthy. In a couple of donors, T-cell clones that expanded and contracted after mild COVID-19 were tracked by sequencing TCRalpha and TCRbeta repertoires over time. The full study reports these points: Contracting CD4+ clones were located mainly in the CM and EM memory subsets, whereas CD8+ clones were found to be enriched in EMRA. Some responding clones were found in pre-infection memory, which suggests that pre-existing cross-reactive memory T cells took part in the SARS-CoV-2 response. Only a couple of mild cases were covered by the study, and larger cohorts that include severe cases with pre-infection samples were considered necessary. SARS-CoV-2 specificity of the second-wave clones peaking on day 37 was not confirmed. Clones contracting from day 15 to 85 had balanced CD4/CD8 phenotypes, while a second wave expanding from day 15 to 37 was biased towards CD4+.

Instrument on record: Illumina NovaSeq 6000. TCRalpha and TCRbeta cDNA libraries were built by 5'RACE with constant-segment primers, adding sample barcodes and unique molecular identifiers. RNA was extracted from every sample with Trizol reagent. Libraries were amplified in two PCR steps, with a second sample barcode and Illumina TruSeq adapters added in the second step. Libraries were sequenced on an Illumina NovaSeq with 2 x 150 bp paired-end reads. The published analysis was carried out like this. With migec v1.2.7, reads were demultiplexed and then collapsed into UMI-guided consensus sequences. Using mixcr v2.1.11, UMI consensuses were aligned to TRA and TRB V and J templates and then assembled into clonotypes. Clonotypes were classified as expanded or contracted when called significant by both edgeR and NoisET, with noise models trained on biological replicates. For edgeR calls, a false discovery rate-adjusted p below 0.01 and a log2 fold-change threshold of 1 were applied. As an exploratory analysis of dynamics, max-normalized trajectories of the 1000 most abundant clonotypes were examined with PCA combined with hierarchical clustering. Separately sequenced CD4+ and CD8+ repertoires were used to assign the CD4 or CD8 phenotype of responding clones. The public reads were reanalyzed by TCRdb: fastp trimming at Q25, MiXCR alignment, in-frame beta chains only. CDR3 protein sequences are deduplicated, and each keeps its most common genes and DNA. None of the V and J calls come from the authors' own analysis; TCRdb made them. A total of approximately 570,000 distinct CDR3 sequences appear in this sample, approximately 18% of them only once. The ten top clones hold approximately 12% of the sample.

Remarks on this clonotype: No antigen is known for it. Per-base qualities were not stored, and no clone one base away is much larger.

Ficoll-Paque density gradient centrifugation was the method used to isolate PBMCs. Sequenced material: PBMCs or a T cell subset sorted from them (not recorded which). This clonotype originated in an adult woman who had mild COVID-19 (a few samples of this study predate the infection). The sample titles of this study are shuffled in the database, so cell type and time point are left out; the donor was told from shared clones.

Here is the DNA: TGTGCCACCAGTCCGGGAGGCCCAGATACGCAGTATTTT. It is translated as CATSPGGPDTQYF. The chain joins TRBV24-1 to TRBJ2-3; 7 central nucleotides agree with TRBD2. Including the terminal cysteine and phenylalanine, the CDR3 comprises 13 residues. Here the CDR3 DNA is all that survives: 39 bases in frame from base 1. CDR1 and CDR2 are read off the germline V gene as KGHDR and SFDVKD. V loses 6 bases at its end and J loses 4 bases; junction bases beyond the gene matches: 3.